These 26 T cell receptor beta chains were sequenced from one sample in a study of cytomegalovirus exposure and HLA in healthy donors. PCR used 60 Vbeta primers and 13 Jbeta primers. Profiled with immunoSEQ multiplex PCR; TCRdb holds only in-frame clones, not every one. In the table there are 150,000 to 200,000 clones, 79% of which are singletons. The sample taken for sequencing was PBMCs. The receptors derive from a woman younger than 45 in good health and CMV-seropositive.

The V and J genes are TRBV5-5 and TRBJ2-3, with 10 bases aligning to TRBD1. Germline trimming cut 4 bases from V and 6 bases from J; bases unmatched to any gene: 8. This CDR3 is built from 15 residues. Germline V gene data show CDR1 as SGHKS and CDR2 as YYEKEE (reference sequence). The DNA of the CDR3 is TGTGCCAGCAGCCTGGCGGACAGGGGGTTGGATACGCAGTATTTT. Protein: CASSLADRGLDTQYF.

The rearrangement joins TRBV18 to TRBJ2-6, with D unclear. In germline, CDR1 is KGHSH, CDR2 LQKENI. There are 14 residues in the CDR3. V dropped 6 bases and J dropped 2 bases, with 8 bases sitting between them. CDR3 residues: CASSLEAGANVLTF. CDR3 bases: TGTGCCAGCTCCCTAGAGGCTGGGGCCAACGTCCTGACTTTC.

This rearrangement joins TRBV18 to TRBJ2-7, with 11 bases aligning to TRBD1. Trimming at V came to 4 bases and at J to 5 bases, leaving 4 bases not matched to a gene. From germline, CDR1 is KGHSH and CDR2 LQKENI. This CDR3 spans 14 amino acids. The CDR3 protein is CASSRDRGIDEQYF. CDR3 coding DNA: TGTGCCAGCTCACGGGACAGGGGGATAGACGAGCAGTACTTC.

This clone has a handful of counts. The chain uses TRBV4-3 and TRBJ2-2; no reliable D call. CDR3 size: 13 residues. V shed 0 bases and J shed 8 bases, with 7 bases lying between them. Germline values: CDR1 LGHNA, CDR2 YSLEER. CDR3 in amino acids: CASSQEQEGELFF. For the CDR3, the DNA is TGCGCCAGCAGCCAAGAGCAGGAAGGGGAGCTGTTTTTT.

This rearrangement joins TRBV30 to TRBJ2-7; 9 positions match TRBD1. J was trimmed by 7 bases and V by 1 base; bases with no gene match: 11. The CDR3 covers 15 residues. Germline-derived CDR1 and CDR2 are GTSNPN and SVGIG (reference sequence). CDR3: CAWSARDREVGEQYF. The CDR3, as DNA: TGTGCCTGGAGTGCCCGGGACAGGGAGGTGGGGGAGCAGTACTTC.

The genes are TRBV5-1 and TRBJ2-2, with D perhaps TRBD2 (6 bases). The CDR3 has 15 amino acids. Germline V gene data show CDR1 as SGHRS and CDR2 as YFSETQ. Trimming took off 4 bases at V and 6 bases at J, with 16 bases between the two ends. DNA of the CDR3: TGCGCCAGCAGCATATCGGGGGATATTGCCGGGGAGCTGTTTTTT. It codes for CASSISGDIAGELFF. The full variable domain, with the rest looked up from reference TRBV5-1 and TRBJ2-2, is KAGVTQTPRYLIKTRGQQVTLSCSPISGHRSVSWYQQTPGQGLQFLFEYFSETQRNKGNFPGRFSGRQFSNSRSEMNVSTLELGDSALYLCASSISGDIAGELFFGEGSRLTVL.

This chain joins TRBV9 and TRBJ2-1; 9 positions match TRBD2. This CDR3 has 16 residues. With V trimmed by 3 bases and J by 7 bases, 11 bases remained unmatched. The germline V gene has CDR1 SGDLS and CDR2 YYNGEE. CDR3 DNA: TGTGCCAGCAGCGCGCGTATTAGCGGGGGAGCGAATGAGCAGTTCTTC. Its translation: CASSARISGGANEQFF.

The rearrangement joins TRBV5-5 to TRBJ1-5, with D unclear. Germline V gene data show CDR1 as SGHKS and CDR2 as YYEKEE (reference sequence). Trimming pared 0 bases from V and 4 bases from J, leaving 5 bases between. The CDR3 length is 13 residues. The CDR3 spells CASSLASNQPQHF. The CDR3, as DNA: TGTGCCAGCAGCTTGGCCAGTAATCAGCCCCAGCATTTT.

CDR3: CAIRKGQGVGELFF. For the CDR3, the DNA is TGTGCCATCAGAAAGGGACAGGGGGTCGGGGAGCTGTTTTTT. The J gene is TRBJ2-2, the V gene TRBV10-3; 11 nucleotides line up with TRBD1. Germline CDR1 is ENHRY and CDR2 is SYGVKD. The CDR3 loop spans 14 amino acids. V was pared by 6 bases and J by 7 bases, with 4 bases of the junction left unmatched.

The CDR3 DNA is TGTGCCAGCAGCTTTAGGGCCCAGGGGGCAATTGAGCAGTTCTTC. Translating it yields CASSFRAQGAIEQFF. V and J are TRBV5-4 and TRBJ2-1; 8 bases align to TRBD1. The CDR3 consists of 15 residues. The V gene's germline CDR1 is SGHNT and CDR2 YYREEE (reference sequence). The V and J ends lost 2 bases and 9 bases, in that order; junction bases with no gene match: 10. Full variable domain (outside the CDR3, taken from reference TRBV5-4 and TRBJ2-1): ETGVTQSPTHLIKTRGQQVTLRCSSQSGHNTVSWYQQALGQGPQFIFQYYREEENGRGNFPPRFSGLQFPNYSSELNVNALELDDSALYLCASSFRAQGAIEQFFGPGTRLTVL.

This clone was seen a handful of times. The rearrangement joins TRBV29-1 to TRBJ1-1, with 7 bases lining up with TRBD1. The V and J ends lost 0 bases and 1 base, in that order; junction bases with no gene match: 5. The CDR3 has 15 residues. The germline V gene has CDR1 SQVTM and CDR2 ANQGSEA. CDR3 region: CSVEDRHRGNTEAFF. DNA for the CDR3: TGCAGCGTTGAAGATCGACACAGGGGGAACACTGAAGCTTTCTTT.

This chain uses TRBV6-1 with TRBJ1-5, with 8 positions matching TRBD1. CDR3 length equals 14 residues. The V segment lost 6 bases and the J segment 9 bases; nucleotides outside the gene matches: 10. Germline values: CDR1 MNHNS, CDR2 SASEGT. CDR3 amino acids: CASREGQARGPQHF. The CDR3 DNA sequence: TGTGCCAGCAGGGAGGGACAGGCCCGGGGGCCCCAGCATTTT.

CDR3 sequence: CASGPQPGYEQYF. The DNA for the CDR3 is TGTGCTAGTGGTCCCCAGCCGGGGTACGAGCAGTACTTC. The V and J genes are TRBV12-5 and TRBJ2-7; possibly TRBD2 for D (5 bases). The germline CDR1 and CDR2 sequences are LGHNT and FRNRAP. With 5 bases removed from V and 4 bases from J, the gap between germline ends came to 12 bases. This CDR3 is built from 13 residues.

The chain carries TRBV29-1 and TRBJ1-2; TRBD1 aligns across 8 bases. The CDR3 runs to 13 residues. Trimming at V came to 1 base and at J to 6 bases, leaving 4 bases not matched to a gene. Germline V lookup: CDR1 SQVTM, CDR2 ANQGSEA. The CDR3 loop reads CSVEVRQGNGYTF. For the CDR3, the DNA is TGCAGCGTTGAAGTTCGACAGGGGAATGGCTACACCTTC.

In its sample, this clone was seen a few times. This chain links TRBV7-9 with TRBJ1-5; D is ambiguous. Germline V lookup: CDR1 SEHNR, CDR2 FQNEAQ (reference sequence). Trimming stripped 4 bases from V and 0 bases from J, with 4 bases between. The CDR3 runs 13 residues. CDR3 region: CASSSYSNQPQHF. Written as DNA, the CDR3 is TGTGCCAGCAGCTCGTATAGCAATCAGCCCCAGCATTTT.

The chain employs TRBV6-5 and TRBJ2-7; D possibly corresponds to TRBD2 (6 bases). CDR3 size: 14 residues. Trimming stripped 5 bases from V and 4 bases from J, with 15 bases between. Per germline, CDR1 MNHEY and CDR2 SVGAGI. CDR3 protein: CASSLTRERYEQYF. CDR3 in DNA: TGTGCCAGCAGTCTAACACGGGAGCGGTACGAGCAGTACTTC.

The chain carries TRBV18 and TRBJ2-2; TRBD1 might be the D (6 bases). V was pared by 3 bases and J by 7 bases, with 24 bases between. The V gene's germline CDR1 is KGHSH and CDR2 LQKENI. The CDR3 runs to 18 residues. The CDR3 sequence is CASSPMEASQGYGGELFF. Written as DNA, the CDR3 is TGTGCCAGCTCACCCATGGAAGCGAGTCAGGGGTACGGCGGGGAGCTGTTTTTT.

The chain uses TRBV6-5 and TRBJ1-2; TRBD1 agrees at 7 bases. The CDR3 has 13 residues. Germline V gene lookup returns CDR1 MNHEY and CDR2 SVGAGI. The trim removed 5 bases at V and 7 bases at J, leaving 7 bases unmatched. CDR3 residues: CASSDRQGGGYTF. The CDR3 DNA reads as TGTGCCAGCAGTGATCGCCAGGGGGGTGGCTACACCTTC.

The genes are TRBV4-3 and TRBJ2-7; 8 nucleotides align to TRBD1. The CDR3 has 16 residues. Looked up from germline, CDR1 is LGHNA and CDR2 is YSLEER. Losses at the gene ends were 0 bases for V and 5 bases for J; bases not matched to a gene: 9. CDR3 nucleotide sequence: TGCGCCAGCAGCCAAGACGCAGGGGGCTACTTGGACGAGCAGTACTTC. As protein: CASSQDAGGYLDEQYF.

The chain employs TRBV19 and TRBJ2-2, with D possibly being TRBD2 (5 bases). Germline V gene data show CDR1 as LNHDA and CDR2 as SQIVND (reference sequence). This CDR3 region has 16 residues. The ends were cut back, 5 bases at V and 2 bases at J, with 15 bases in the middle. CDR3 sequence: CASSAYRTVNTGELFF. Written as DNA, the CDR3 is TGTGCCAGTAGTGCCTATCGGACTGTAAACACCGGGGAGCTGTTTTTT.

This chain links TRBV4-2 with TRBJ2-7; D gene unclear. The germline V and J ends were trimmed by 3 bases and 4 bases, with 13 bases remaining between them. Germline V gene data show CDR1 as LGHNA and CDR2 as YNFKEQ. CDR3 length: 14 amino acids. For the CDR3, the DNA is TGTGCCAGCAGCCAGGCGGCAGTAAGATACGAGCAGTACTTC. This gives the protein CASSQAAVRYEQYF.

The V and J genes are TRBV5-1 and TRBJ1-2, with 8 bases identical to TRBD1. CDR1 and CDR2 (germline): SGHRS, YFSETQ. This CDR3 is 17 amino acids long. With 4 bases clipped from V and 0 bases from J, the junction kept 11 bases outside the gene matches. Written as DNA, the CDR3 is TGCGCCAGCAGCCTCGGGGCCGGACAGGGACCTAACTATGGCTACACCTTC. Protein: CASSLGAGQGPNYGYTF.

This clone was seen once. This chain connects TRBV5-6 to TRBJ2-1; TRBD1 agrees at 11 bases. V shed 3 bases, J shed 9 bases, and the junction held 8 bases outside the gene matches. This CDR3 has 15 amino acids. The V gene's germline CDR1 is SGHDT and CDR2 YYEEEE. DNA of the CDR3: TGTGCCAGCAGCTGGGGGGACAGGGGGGATGTTGAGCAGTTCTTC. This codes for CASSWGDRGDVEQFF.

V is TRBV19 and J is TRBJ1-2, with 8 bases fitting TRBD1. Germline loops: CDR1 LNHDA, CDR2 SQIVND (reference sequence). Trimming cost V 6 bases and J 1 base; bases outside gene matches: 10. CDR3 size: 16 residues. The CDR3 DNA follows: TGTGCCAGTAGCGCCTTGCGGACAGGGTATAACTATGGCTACACCTTC. It yields the protein CASSALRTGYNYGYTF.

The gene calls are TRBV7-7 and TRBJ2-1; tentatively, D is TRBD2 (6 bases). CDR1 and CDR2 (germline): SSHAT, FNYEAQ (reference sequence). CDR3 length: 13 residues. The V end lost 5 bases, the J end lost 10 bases, and 15 bases lay between the germline ends. CDR3 region: CASSPQGLAEQFF. In nucleotides, the CDR3 is TGTGCCAGCAGCCCCCAGGGACTTGCCGAGCAGTTCTTC. Combining the CDR3 with reference TRBV7-7 and TRBJ2-1 gives the whole variable domain GAGVSQSPRYKVTKRGQDVTLRCDPISSHATLYWYQQALGQGPEFLTYFNYEAQPDKSGLPSDRFSAERPEGSISTLTIQRTEQRDSAMYRCASSPQGLAEQFFGPGTRLTVL.

CDR3 nucleotides: TGCGCCAGCAGCCAAGACCCGTCCCACCTGACAGGGAATCCAGGAAACACCATATATTTT. This translates into CASSQDPSHLTGNPGNTIYF. V is TRBV4-1 and J is TRBJ1-3; TRBD1 aligns across 7 bases. Germline trimming cut 0 bases from V and 4 bases from J; bases unmatched to any gene: 18. The CDR3 is 20 amino acids. CDR1 and CDR2 from the germline V gene are MGHRA and YSYEKL.